This T cell receptor beta chain was sequenced for a study of cytomegalovirus exposure and HLA in healthy donors. This clone appeared once. Its antigen is unidentified. Study-wide points: The authors confirmed in vitro that a few CMV-associated chains were specific for CMV antigens. Presence/absence analysis assumed near-uniform sequencing depth across donors.

Germline V gene sequence: CDR1 SGHKS, CDR2 YYEKEE (reference sequence). V was clipped by 2 bases and J by 2 bases; unmatched bases: 17. This CDR3 is built from 19 residues. The PCR employed 60 Vbeta primers together with 13 Jbeta primers. The assay was immunoSEQ multiplex PCR, and TCRdb's table has in-frame clones only and misses some. The data hold about 110,000 clones, with roughly 70% observed a single time. V and J are TRBV5-5 and TRBJ2-7; 9 positions agree with TRBD1. This receptor was identified in a male donor in good health and CMV-seropositive. Source material: PBMCs. As DNA, the CDR3 is TGTGCCAGCAGCTTCCCCGGGACAGGGTTTTCCCTAAACACCTACGAGCAGTACTTC. Protein product: CASSFPGTGFSLNTYEQYF.